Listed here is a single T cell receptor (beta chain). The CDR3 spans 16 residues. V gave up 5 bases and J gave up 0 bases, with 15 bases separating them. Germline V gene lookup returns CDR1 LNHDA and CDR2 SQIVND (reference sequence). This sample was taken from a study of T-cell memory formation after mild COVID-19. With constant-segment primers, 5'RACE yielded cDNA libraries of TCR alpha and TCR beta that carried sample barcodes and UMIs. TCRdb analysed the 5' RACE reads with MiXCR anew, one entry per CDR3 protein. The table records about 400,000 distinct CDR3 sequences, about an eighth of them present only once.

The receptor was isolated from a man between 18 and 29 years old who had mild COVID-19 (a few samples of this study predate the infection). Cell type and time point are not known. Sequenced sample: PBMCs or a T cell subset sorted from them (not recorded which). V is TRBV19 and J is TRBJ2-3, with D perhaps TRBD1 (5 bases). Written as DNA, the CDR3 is TGTGCCAGTAGTGGCAAGACAGCAATAAGCACAGATACGCAGTATTTT. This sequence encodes CASSGKTAISTDTQYF.